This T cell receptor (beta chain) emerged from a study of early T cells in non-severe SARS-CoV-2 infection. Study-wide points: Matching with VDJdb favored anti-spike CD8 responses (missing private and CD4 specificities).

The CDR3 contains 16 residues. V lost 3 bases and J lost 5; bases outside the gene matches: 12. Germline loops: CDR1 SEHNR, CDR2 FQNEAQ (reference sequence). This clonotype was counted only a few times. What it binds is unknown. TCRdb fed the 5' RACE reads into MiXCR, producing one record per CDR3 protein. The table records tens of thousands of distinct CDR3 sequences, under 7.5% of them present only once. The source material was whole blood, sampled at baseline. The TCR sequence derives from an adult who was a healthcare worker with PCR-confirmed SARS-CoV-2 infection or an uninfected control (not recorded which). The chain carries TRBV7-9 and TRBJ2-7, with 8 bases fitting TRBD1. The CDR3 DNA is TGTGCCAGCAGCTTTTCCGGGACAGGAGGTGTCCACGAGCAGTACTTC. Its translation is CASSFSGTGGVHEQYF. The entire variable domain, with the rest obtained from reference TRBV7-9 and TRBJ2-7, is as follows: DTGVSQNPRHKITKRGQNVTFRCDPISEHNRLYWYRQTLGQGPEFLTYFQNEAQLEKSRLLSDRFSAERPKGSFSTLEIQRTEQGDSAMYLCASSFSGTGGVHEQYFGPGTRLTVT.